The entry below describes one TCR beta chain. The target antigen is unknown. This sample also contains other DNA sequences that code for the same CDR3. TCRdb's copy holds only in-frame clones and misses some; the assay was immunoSEQ multiplex PCR. The sample lists around 1.4 million clones; 98% to 99% were seen once. This sample was included in a study of shared clonotypes between healthy human individuals. Whole-study findings and limits: Around 4.9% of naive CD4 clonotypes were shared across a few donors. Compared with clonotypes that all four donors shared, non-shared clonotypes had lower generation probabilities.

Germline CDR1 reads MDHEN; CDR2 reads SYDVKM. The CDR3 loop spans 10 amino acids. V gave up 4 bases and J gave up 5 bases, with 3 bases separating them. This sequence was found in a man between 25 and 39 years old in good health. The specimen was naive CD4+ T cells sorted from blood. This sample's subset: CD45RA+ positively selected. The J gene is TRBJ2-7, the V gene TRBV28; D not certain. The CDR3 spells CASSSNEQYF. The CDR3, as DNA: TGTGCCAGCAGTTCGAACGAGCAGTACTTC.